This T cell receptor (beta chain) comes out of a study of OX40 agonist ivuxolimab in advanced cancers. Study-wide results and caveats: Researchers report that CD8+ T cells had, on average, more expanded clones than CD4+. Some nonresponders likewise displayed low normalized T-cell clonal expansion. Those patients achieving a partial response at 0.1-3.0 mg/kg showed among the lowest clonal expansion.

The assay was immunoSEQ multiplex PCR, and TCRdb's table has in-frame clones only and misses some. The sample records 55,000 to 65,000 clones, 75% to 90% being singletons. The CDR3 spans 17 residues. V gave up 7 bases and J gave up 2 bases, with 23 bases separating them. Germline V gene data show CDR1 as MDHEN and CDR2 as SYDVKM. About this clone itself: Its antigen remains unknown.

The clonotype originates from an adult with an advanced solid tumor such as melanoma, head and neck, liver or kidney cancer. This chain joins TRBV28 and TRBJ2-5, with D maybe TRBD2 (7 bases). The input for sequencing was CD4+ or CD8+ T cells sorted from blood, taken in a trial of the OX40 agonist ivuxolimab. The CDR3 is CASINGGTPSGQETQYF. The DNA for the CDR3 is TGTGCCAGCATTAACGGGGGGACACCTTCTGGGCAAGAGACCCAGTACTTC.